A single T cell receptor beta chain is shown here with its context. This entry comes from a study of patients and donors after allogeneic stem cell transplantation. One entry per CDR3 protein, called by TCRdb with MiXCR from the RT-PCR reads. There are some 150,000 distinct CDR3 sequences in the sample; about two fifths occur only once, and 40% to 55% lies in the top ten. The CDR3 is made up of 14 amino acids. CDR1 is SQVTM, CDR2 ANQGSEA, per germline. Trimming took 0 bases from V and 4 from J, leaving 12 bases between them. This chain joins TRBV29-1 and TRBJ1-2; no clear D. Sequences were obtained from blood, either unsorted or a sorted T cell fraction (not recorded which). The clonotype was recovered from a human donor who was either an allogeneic HSCT recipient or a stem cell or donor lymphocyte infusion donor (not recorded which). It is not recorded whose cells these are; they may come from a transplant donor. The CDR3 spells CSVEDLPSGYGYTF. The CDR3 DNA is TGCAGCGTTGAAGATCTTCCGTCAGGCTATGGCTACACCTTC.